The 2 T cell receptor beta chains presented below share a single source sample, sequenced in a study of neurological immune-mediated disorders. TCRdb passed the 5' RACE reads through MiXCR, listing each CDR3 protein once. The table lists some 50,000 distinct CDR3 sequences, about a quarter of them singletons. Sequencing input: PBMCs. These TCRs come from a woman in her sixties or seventies in good health.

The table lists this clonotype with many counts. The chain couples TRBV20-1 to TRBJ2-3; 8 bases fit TRBD2. The CDR3 extends over 14 amino acids. V was pared by 3 bases and J by 5 bases, with 7 bases of the junction left unmatched. CDR1 is DFQATT and CDR2 is SNEGSKA in the germline V gene (reference sequence). The CDR3 nucleotides read TGCAGTGCTAGTTGGGCGGGGGGAGGAGATACGCAGTATTTT. Its translation is CSASWAGGGDTQYF.

This clonotype was counted ten times or more. The rearrangement uses TRBV2 and TRBJ2-5, with 7 bases that match TRBD1. Trimming removed 10 bases from V and 5 bases from J; junction bases left unmatched: 10. Germline CDR1 reads SNHLY; CDR2 reads FYNNEI. The CDR3 loop spans 13 amino acids. The CDR3 coding sequence is TGTGCCACCACTGGGACAGCCGGTGAGACCCAGTACTTC. Translating gives CATTGTAGETQYF.